This T cell receptor (beta chain) originates from a study of regulatory T cells in long-lasting Graves disease. Study-level background: Over 5 years of antithyroid drugs with positive TSH receptor antibodies was taken to mean persistent Graves' disease.

For TCR beta, libraries came from iRepertoire HTBI primers and Arm-PCR of CDR3 regions. TCRdb called the multiplex PCR reads again in MiXCR, with one record for every CDR3 protein. Of 400,000 to 500,000 distinct CDR3 sequences listed, around 23% are singletons. The junction had 3 bases not matched to a gene; V was cut back by 0 bases and J by 3 bases. The CDR3 loop spans 15 amino acids. CDR1 SGHRS and CDR2 YFSETQ come from the germline V gene. This clonotype has at least ten counts. Time point reported: persistent/refractory GD, antithyroid drugs over 5 years with positive TRAb. Construction of the TCR library relied on RNA isolated from PBMCs.

The sample was peripheral blood mononuclear cells (PBMCs), taken when the disease was refractory, from a patient treated with antithyroid drugs. The gene calls are TRBV5-1 and TRBJ2-4; 7 positions agree with TRBD2. The source is a female donor with Graves disease. CDR3 nucleotide sequence: TGCGCCAGCAGCTTGGTCAGGGAGGGCAAAAACATTCAGTACTTC. This sequence encodes CASSLVREGKNIQYF.